These 29 T cell receptor beta chains were all obtained from the same sample, sequenced in a study of cytomegalovirus exposure and HLA in healthy donors. The study ran its PCR with 60 Vbeta and 13 Jbeta primers. The table came from immunoSEQ multiplex PCR; TCRdb's copy has only in-frame clones and leaves some out. The sample lists more than 85,000 clones; just under 80% were seen once. Sequencing was done on a sample of PBMCs. The receptor set was obtained from a man aged 25-40 years in good health and CMV-seronegative.

The chain couples TRBV7-8 to TRBJ1-1; D not resolved. The germline gives CDR1 SGHVS, CDR2 FQNEAQ. V was pared by 1 base and J by 1 base, with 13 bases between. The CDR3 length is 16 residues. The CDR3 loop is CASSLVRYSGNTEAFF. In DNA form, the CDR3 reads TGTGCCAGCAGCTTAGTGCGTTACTCAGGGAACACTGAAGCTTTCTTT.

The chain recombines TRBV7-8 with TRBJ2-2, with 7 bases identical to TRBD1. CDR1 and CDR2 (germline): SGHVS, FQNEAQ. CDR3 length: 14 amino acids. With 5 bases clipped from V and 5 bases from J, the junction kept 5 bases outside the gene matches. The CDR3 is CASSPTGRTGELFF. The CDR3 nucleotides read TGTGCCAGCAGCCCGACAGGGCGAACCGGGGAGCTGTTTTTT.

The chain combines TRBV5-4 with TRBJ2-5; possibly TRBD2 for D (6 bases). V lost 4 bases to trimming and J lost 6 bases, with 16 bases between them. Germline V CDR1 and CDR2: SGHNT, YYREEE (reference sequence). This CDR3 has 14 amino acids. CDR3 sequence (DNA): TGTGCCAGCAGCCAGGACTGGCGGGGAAAGACCCAGTACTTC. It is translated as CASSQDWRGKTQYF.

The J gene is TRBJ1-1, the V gene TRBV5-6; D is ambiguous. CDR3 length equals 13 residues. The ends were cut back, 2 bases at V and 1 base at J, with 6 bases in the middle. The germline gives CDR1 SGHDT, CDR2 YYEEEE. CDR3 residues: CASSFFRNTEAFF. The CDR3 bases are TGTGCCAGCAGCTTCTTCAGGAACACTGAAGCTTTCTTT.

The chain uses TRBV5-6 and TRBJ2-1; 7 bases agree with TRBD2. The CDR3 length is 16 residues. Germline CDR1 reads SGHDT; CDR2 reads YYEEEE. Trimming removed 0 bases from V and 6 bases from J; junction bases left unmatched: 9. The CDR3 loop is CASSLVRERIGNEQFF. Written as DNA, the CDR3 is TGTGCCAGCAGCTTGGTGCGGGAGAGGATTGGCAATGAGCAGTTCTTC. Full variable domain (remainder filled in from reference TRBV5-6 and TRBJ2-1): DAGVTQSPTHLIKTRGQQVTLRCSPKSGHDTVSWYQQALGQGPQFIFQYYEEEERQRGNFPDRFSGHQFPNYSSELNVNALLLGDSALYLCASSLVRERIGNEQFFGPGTRLTVL.

This clone came up once. The gene calls are TRBV7-8 and TRBJ1-6, with D possibly being TRBD1 (6 bases). The CDR3 is 15 residues long. Per germline, CDR1 SGHVS and CDR2 FQNEAQ. V was clipped by 9 bases and J by 6 bases, with 18 bases between them. The CDR3 bases are TGTGCCAGTACAGGGCGCTCCGTCGGTAATTCACCCCTCCACTTT. Translating gives CASTGRSVGNSPLHF.

The chain has TRBV9 and TRBJ1-2; 7 bases fit TRBD1. The CDR3 is 16 amino acids. V lost 4 bases to trimming and J lost 3 bases; unmatched junction nucleotides: 12. The germline gives CDR1 SGDLS, CDR2 YYNGEE. The CDR3 DNA reads as TGTGCCAGCAGCCCACTAAGGGGGCACTGGTACTATGGCTACACCTTC. This codes for CASSPLRGHWYYGYTF.

This clone was detected only a few times. J is TRBJ2-3 and V is TRBV19; perhaps TRBD1 as D (6 bases). CDR3 length equals 14 residues. In germline, CDR1 is LNHDA, CDR2 SQIVND (reference sequence). With 6 bases removed from V and 0 bases from J, the gap between germline ends came to 10 bases. In DNA, the CDR3 is TGTGCCAGTAGGAGGACAGTTAGCACAGATACGCAGTATTTT. Translating gives CASRRTVSTDTQYF.

CDR3 residues: CASSPRQGWNEQFF. CDR3 nucleotide sequence: TGTGCCAGCAGCCCTCGACAGGGCTGGAATGAGCAGTTCTTC. V gene TRBV7-2 combines with J gene TRBJ2-1, with 7 bases identical to TRBD1. V gave up 5 bases and J gave up 7 bases; unmatched junction bases: 8. This CDR3 contains 14 residues. The germline CDR1 and CDR2 sequences are SGHTA and FQGNSA. The whole variable domain, filled in from reference TRBV7-2 and TRBJ2-1, reads GAGVSQSPSNKVTEKGKDVELRCDPISGHTALYWYRQSLGQGLEFLIYFQGNSAPDKSGLPSDRFSAERTGGSVSTLTIQRTQQEDSAVYLCASSPRQGWNEQFFGPGTRLTVL.

This clone has a handful of counts. The chain combines TRBV7-8 with TRBJ1-1; a weak D match, TRBD1 (5 bases). Germline-derived CDR1 and CDR2 are SGHVS and FQNEAQ. The V and J ends lost 0 bases and 11 bases respectively, with 13 bases between them. CDR3 length: 13 amino acids. CDR3 sequence reads: CASSLASPGPAFF. The CDR3 bases are TGTGCCAGCAGCTTAGCGTCCCCAGGGCCCGCTTTCTTT.

V and J are TRBV27 and TRBJ2-1; no firm D call. Germline V gene data show CDR1 as MNHEY and CDR2 as SMNVEV (reference sequence). The CDR3 loop spans 15 amino acids. V lost 5 bases and J 3 bases, leaving 14 bases between the germline ends. CDR3 bases: TGTGCCAGCAGTCCCCGCGAGTTATACTACAATGAGCAGTTCTTC. It yields the protein CASSPRELYYNEQFF.

This sequence joins TRBV30 and TRBJ1-1, with 9 bases lining up with TRBD1. Trimming removed 0 bases from V and 4 bases from J; junction bases left unmatched: 6. This CDR3 is built from 15 residues. The germline CDR1 and CDR2 sequences are GTSNPN and SVGIG (reference sequence). The CDR3 coding sequence is TGTGCCTGGAGTGTACCGGGACAGGGTTTCACTGAAGCTTTCTTT. As protein: CAWSVPGQGFTEAFF.

This clone was observed a single time. V usage is TRBV5-6 and J usage is TRBJ2-1, with 9 positions matching TRBD2. This CDR3 is 15 amino acids long. CDR1 is SGHDT, CDR2 YYEEEE, per germline. V lost 4 bases, J lost 5 bases, and 7 bases stayed unmatched. DNA for the CDR3: TGTGCCAGCAGCCCGGCCGGGACTAGCCACAATGAGCAGTTCTTC. It specifies CASSPAGTSHNEQFF.

J is TRBJ1-2 and V is TRBV5-6, with D possibly being TRBD1 (6 bases). The CDR3 extends over 14 amino acids. CDR1 and CDR2 from the germline V gene are SGHDT and YYEEEE. The V gene lost 4 bases and the J gene lost 9 bases, with 19 bases spanning the gap. The CDR3 region has the DNA TGTGCCAGCAGCGGTGTGGGGGCCCCTAGGAGCTACACCTTC. This codes for CASSGVGAPRSYTF.

J is TRBJ2-3 and V is TRBV5-8; 9 bases match TRBD1. Germline V gene lookup returns CDR1 SGHTS and CDR2 YDEGEE. V shed 5 bases, J shed 2 bases, and the junction held 6 bases outside the gene matches. The CDR3 consists of 15 residues. The CDR3 reads CASSSRTGVTDTQYF. Here the CDR3 DNA reads TGTGCCAGCAGTTCGCGGACAGGGGTCACAGATACGCAGTATTTT.

In regard to this clone: Other DNA variants within this sample encode the same CDR3. The chain joins TRBV2 to TRBJ1-1, with a possible D match to TRBD1 (6 bases). The CDR3 is 14 amino acids. Between the trimmed V and J ends, which lost 4 bases and 0 bases, there was a span of 9 bases. Germline CDR1 and CDR2: SNHLY and FYNNEI. In DNA, the CDR3 is TGTGCCAGCAGTGTGGACAGAATGAACACTGAAGCTTTCTTT. Encoded protein: CASSVDRMNTEAFF.

V gene TRBV5-1 combines with J gene TRBJ2-5; TRBD2 is a possible D gene (6 bases). Trimming removed 0 bases at V and 5 bases at J, with 8 bases between. Per the germline V gene, CDR1 is SGHRS and CDR2 is YFSETQ. This CDR3 is built from 13 residues. CDR3 in DNA: TGCGCCAGCAGCTTGGCCGCGGGGGAGACCCAGTACTTC. Its translation is CASSLAAGETQYF.

The chain has TRBV10-2 and TRBJ2-7; the D gene is possibly TRBD1 (6 bases). Per the germline V gene, CDR1 is WSHSY and CDR2 is SAAADI. V was pared by 6 bases and J by 6 bases, with 18 bases between. The CDR3 spans 14 residues. The CDR3 sequence is CASRDQGTGSEQYF. The DNA for the CDR3 is TGCGCCAGCAGGGACCAGGGGACGGGTTCCGAGCAGTACTTC.

This clone was seen more than once but under ten times. The chain links TRBV2 to TRBJ2-7; a weak D match, TRBD1 (5 bases). The length of the CDR3 is 13 residues. Germline CDR1 reads SNHLY; CDR2 reads FYNNEI. V lost 6 bases and J 1 base, leaving 10 bases between the germline ends. CDR3 DNA: TGTGCCAGCAGACAGACAGCATCCTACGAGCAGTACTTC. Amino acid sequence: CASRQTASYEQYF. The full variable domain, completed using reference TRBV2 and TRBJ2-7, is EPEVTQTPSHQVTQMGQEVILRCVPISNHLYFYWYRQILGQKVEFLVSFYNNEISEKSEIFDDQFSVERPDGSNFTLKIRSTKLEDSAMYFCASRQTASYEQYFGPGTRLTVT.

This sequence joins TRBV10-3 and TRBJ1-3; D call uncertain. V was shortened by 0 bases and J by 0 bases, with 9 bases between the two germline ends. Germline V CDR1 and CDR2: ENHRY, SYGVKD. This CDR3 spans 16 amino acids. The CDR3 DNA sequence: TGTGCCATCAGTGAGTCTCAGACATACTCTGGAAACACCATATATTTT. As protein: CAISESQTYSGNTIYF.

This clone was found once. The chain has TRBV5-1 and TRBJ1-5, with 7 bases that match TRBD1. Germline values: CDR1 SGHRS, CDR2 YFSETQ. This CDR3 spans 17 amino acids. Germline trimming cut 4 bases from V and 4 bases from J; bases unmatched to any gene: 14. CDR3 residues: CASSHNTGTEGNQPQHF. The CDR3 DNA sequence: TGCGCCAGCAGCCATAATACCGGGACAGAGGGTAATCAGCCCCAGCATTTT.

This chain connects TRBV5-1 to TRBJ1-4; D is perhaps TRBD1 (6 bases). The CDR3 is made up of 15 amino acids. V was shortened by 1 base and J by 8 bases, with 15 bases between the two germline ends. Germline V gives CDR1 SGHRS, CDR2 YFSETQ. Written as DNA, the CDR3 is TGCGCCAGCAGCTTGACGGGGGGCGGGAGAGAAAAACTGTTTTTT. This encodes CASSLTGGGREKLFF.

The rearrangement uses TRBV27 and TRBJ2-2, with D unclear. Trimming removed 2 bases at V and 6 bases at J, with 7 bases between. The germline CDR1 and CDR2 sequences are MNHEY and SMNVEV (reference sequence). The CDR3 extends over 13 amino acids. The CDR3 loop is CASSLTAAGELFF. CDR3 in DNA: TGTGCCAGCAGTTTAACGGCGGCCGGGGAGCTGTTTTTT.

This chain connects TRBV5-4 to TRBJ1-1; a possible D gene is TRBD1 (6 bases). CDR1 is SGHNT and CDR2 is YYREEE in the germline V gene (reference sequence). V was clipped by 4 bases and J by 0 bases, with 16 bases between them. This CDR3 is 16 amino acids long. DNA of the CDR3: TGTGCCAGCAGCCCGAGGGGGGGCCTAATGAACACTGAAGCTTTCTTT. Amino acids: CASSPRGGLMNTEAFF.

This sequence joins TRBV2 and TRBJ2-7; 8 positions agree with TRBD2. CDR3 length: 15 amino acids. CDR1 SNHLY and CDR2 FYNNEI come from the germline V gene. V was clipped by 7 bases and J by 1 base; unmatched bases: 9. The chain's CDR3 is CASTRSGGASYEQYF. The DNA of the CDR3 is TGTGCCAGCACTCGGTCCGGGGGGGCGTCCTACGAGCAGTACTTC. Complete variable domain (other parts from reference TRBV2 and TRBJ2-7): EPEVTQTPSHQVTQMGQEVILRCVPISNHLYFYWYRQILGQKVEFLVSFYNNEISEKSEIFDDQFSVERPDGSNFTLKIRSTKLEDSAMYFCASTRSGGASYEQYFGPGTRLTVT.

The chain recombines TRBV9 with TRBJ1-2, with TRBD1 matching 10 bases. The ends lost 7 bases at V and 8 bases at J; junction bases unmatched: 8. Germline V gene sequence: CDR1 SGDLS, CDR2 YYNGEE. This CDR3 contains 13 residues. DNA of the CDR3: TGTGCCAGCTCTCCGGGACAGGGGACCGGCTACACCTTC. Its translation is CASSPGQGTGYTF.

The V gene is TRBV11-2, the J gene TRBJ2-6; 8 nucleotides agree with TRBD2. Germline V lookup: CDR1 SGHAT, CDR2 FQNNGV. The CDR3 has 16 residues. The V segment lost 5 bases and the J segment 0 bases; nucleotides outside the gene matches: 3. CDR3 loop: CASSLGTSSGANVLTF. The CDR3 nucleotides read TGTGCCAGCAGCCTCGGGACTAGCTCTGGGGCCAACGTCCTGACTTTC. Full variable domain (outside the CDR3, taken from reference TRBV11-2 and TRBJ2-6): EAGVAQSPRYKIIEKRQSVAFWCNPISGHATLYWYQQILGQGPKLLIQFQNNGVVDDSQLPKDRFSAERLKGVDSTLKIQPAKLEDSAVYLCASSLGTSSGANVLTFGAGSRLTVL.

This clone was seen once. V usage is TRBV6-1 and J usage is TRBJ1-2; possible D gene TRBD1, 5 bases. There are 13 residues in the CDR3. V was trimmed by 3 bases and J by 8 bases, leaving 13 bases between them. Germline lookup yields CDR1 MNHNS and CDR2 SASEGT. The CDR3 spells CASSDSGWGGYTF. In nucleotides, the CDR3 is TGTGCCAGCAGTGATTCCGGGTGGGGCGGCTACACCTTC.

About this clone itself: The same CDR3 also results from other DNA sequences found in this sample. The chain links TRBV6-4 to TRBJ2-1; TRBD2 might be the D (5 bases). The CDR3 is made up of 14 amino acids. The V gene's germline CDR1 is MRHNA and CDR2 SNTAGT. V shed 2 bases and J shed 6 bases, with 11 bases lying between them. This chain's CDR3 is CASSDGLGSNEQFF. The CDR3, as DNA: TGTGCCAGCAGTGACGGTTTGGGGAGCAATGAGCAGTTCTTC.